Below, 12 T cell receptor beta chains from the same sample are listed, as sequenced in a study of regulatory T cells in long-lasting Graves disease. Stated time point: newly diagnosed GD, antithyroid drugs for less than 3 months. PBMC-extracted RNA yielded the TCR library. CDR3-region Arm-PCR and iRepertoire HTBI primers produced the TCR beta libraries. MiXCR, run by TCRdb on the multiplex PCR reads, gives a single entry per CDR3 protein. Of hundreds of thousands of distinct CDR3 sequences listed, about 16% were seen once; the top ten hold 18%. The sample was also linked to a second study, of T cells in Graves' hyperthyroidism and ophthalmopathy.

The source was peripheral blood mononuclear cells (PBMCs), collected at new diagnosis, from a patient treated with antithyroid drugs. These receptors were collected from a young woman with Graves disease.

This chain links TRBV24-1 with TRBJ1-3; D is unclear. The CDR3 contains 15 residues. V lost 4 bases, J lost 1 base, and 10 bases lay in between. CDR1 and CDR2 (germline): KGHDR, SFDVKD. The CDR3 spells CATSDPGFSGNTIYF. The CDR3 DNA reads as TGTGCCACCAGTGACCCGGGATTTTCTGGAAACACCATATATTTT.

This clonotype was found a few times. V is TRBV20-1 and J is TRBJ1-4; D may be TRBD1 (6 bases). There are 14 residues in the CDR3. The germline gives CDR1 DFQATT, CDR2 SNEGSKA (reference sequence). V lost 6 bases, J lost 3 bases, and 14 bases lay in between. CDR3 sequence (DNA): TGCAGTGCCCCCAGGGGTTTGCCTAATGAAAAACTGTTTTTT. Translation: CSAPRGLPNEKLFF.

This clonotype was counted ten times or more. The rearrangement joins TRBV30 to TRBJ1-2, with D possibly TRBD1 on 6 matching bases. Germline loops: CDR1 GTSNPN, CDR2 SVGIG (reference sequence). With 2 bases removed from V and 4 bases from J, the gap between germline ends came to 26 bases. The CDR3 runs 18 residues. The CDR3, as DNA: TGTGCCTGGAGTCCCCAGAAGAAGGACAGCCGTTGGGGCTATGGCTACACCTTC. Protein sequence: CAWSPQKKDSRWGYGYTF.

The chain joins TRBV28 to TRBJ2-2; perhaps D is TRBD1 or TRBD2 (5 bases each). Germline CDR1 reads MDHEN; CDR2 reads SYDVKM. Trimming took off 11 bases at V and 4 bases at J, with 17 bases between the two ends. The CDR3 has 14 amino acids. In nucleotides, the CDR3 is TGTGCCCTGAAACCCGGGACCACCACCGGGGAGCTGTTTTTT. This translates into CALKPGTTTGELFF.

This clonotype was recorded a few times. CDR3 protein: CASSSPDLGGEKLFF. DNA for the CDR3: TGCGCCAGCAGCAGCCCTGACTTAGGAGGTGAAAAACTGTTTTTT. The chain employs TRBV5-1 and TRBJ1-4; D not certain. In germline, CDR1 is SGHRS, CDR2 YFSETQ. Trimming pared 4 bases from V and 7 bases from J, leaving 17 bases between. The CDR3 covers 15 residues.

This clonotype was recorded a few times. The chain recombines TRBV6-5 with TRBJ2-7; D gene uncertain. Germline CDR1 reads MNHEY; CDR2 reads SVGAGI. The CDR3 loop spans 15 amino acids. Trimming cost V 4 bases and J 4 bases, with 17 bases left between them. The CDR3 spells CASSFYGSSDYEQYF. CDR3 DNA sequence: TGTGCCAGCAGTTTCTATGGCAGCTCAGATTACGAGCAGTACTTC.

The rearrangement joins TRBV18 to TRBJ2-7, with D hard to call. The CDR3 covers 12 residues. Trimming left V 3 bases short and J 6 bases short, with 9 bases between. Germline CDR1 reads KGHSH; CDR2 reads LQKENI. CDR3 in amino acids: CASSPETSEQYF. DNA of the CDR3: TGTGCCAGCTCACCTGAGACGTCCGAGCAGTACTTC.

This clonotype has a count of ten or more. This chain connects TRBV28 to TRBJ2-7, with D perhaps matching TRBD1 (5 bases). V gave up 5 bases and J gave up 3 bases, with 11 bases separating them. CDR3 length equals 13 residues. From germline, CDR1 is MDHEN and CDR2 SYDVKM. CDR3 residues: CASSLNRIYEQYF. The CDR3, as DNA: TGTGCCAGCAGTCTCAACAGGATCTACGAGCAGTACTTC. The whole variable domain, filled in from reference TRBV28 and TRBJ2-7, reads DVKVTQSSRYLVKRTGEKVFLECVQDMDHENMFWYRQDPGLGLRLIYFSYDVKMKEKGDIPEGYSVSREKKERFSLILESASTNQTSMYLCASSLNRIYEQYFGPGTRLTVT.

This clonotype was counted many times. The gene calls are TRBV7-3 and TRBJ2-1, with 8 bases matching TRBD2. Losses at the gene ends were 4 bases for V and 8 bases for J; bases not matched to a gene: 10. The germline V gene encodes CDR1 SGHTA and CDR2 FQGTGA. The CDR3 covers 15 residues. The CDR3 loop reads CASSWSGLAVDEQFF. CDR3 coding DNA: TGTGCCAGCAGCTGGTCCGGACTAGCCGTAGATGAGCAGTTCTTC. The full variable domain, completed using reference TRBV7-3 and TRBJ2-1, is GAGVSQTPSNKVTEKGKYVELRCDPISGHTALYWYRQSLGQGPEFLIYFQGTGAADDSGLPNDRFFAVRPEGSVSTLKIQRTERGDSAVYLCASSWSGLAVDEQFFGPGTRLTVL.

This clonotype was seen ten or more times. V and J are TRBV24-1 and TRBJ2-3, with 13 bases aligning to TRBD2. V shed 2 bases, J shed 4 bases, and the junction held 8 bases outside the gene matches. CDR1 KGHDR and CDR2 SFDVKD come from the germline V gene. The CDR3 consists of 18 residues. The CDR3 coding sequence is TGTGCCACCAGTGATTCGCGGACTAGCGGGAGAGGCTCAGATACGCAGTATTTT. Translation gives CATSDSRTSGRGSDTQYF.

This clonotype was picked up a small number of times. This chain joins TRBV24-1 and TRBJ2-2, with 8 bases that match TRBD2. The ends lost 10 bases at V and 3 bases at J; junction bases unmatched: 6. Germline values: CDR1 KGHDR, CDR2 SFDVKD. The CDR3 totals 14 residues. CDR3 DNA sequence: TGTGCCACTGCCCTAGCGGGCCACACCGGGGAGCTGTTTTTT. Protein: CATALAGHTGELFF.

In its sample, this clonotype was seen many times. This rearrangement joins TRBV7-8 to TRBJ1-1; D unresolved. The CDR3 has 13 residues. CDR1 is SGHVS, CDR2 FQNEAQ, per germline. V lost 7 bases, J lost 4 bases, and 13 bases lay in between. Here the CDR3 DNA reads TGTGCCAGCACCGGGCAAACCGGCACTGAAGCTTTCTTT. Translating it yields CASTGQTGTEAFF.